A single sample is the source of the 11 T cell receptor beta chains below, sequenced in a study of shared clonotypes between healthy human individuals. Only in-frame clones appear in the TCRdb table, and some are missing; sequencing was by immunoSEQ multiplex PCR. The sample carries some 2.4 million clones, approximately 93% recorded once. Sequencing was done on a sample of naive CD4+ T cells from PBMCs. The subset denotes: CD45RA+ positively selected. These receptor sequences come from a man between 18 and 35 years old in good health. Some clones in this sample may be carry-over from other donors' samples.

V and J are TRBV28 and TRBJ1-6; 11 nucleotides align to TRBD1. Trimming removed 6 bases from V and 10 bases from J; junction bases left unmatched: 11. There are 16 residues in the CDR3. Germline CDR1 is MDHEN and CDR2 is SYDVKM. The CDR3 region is CASSPPGTGGGSPLHF. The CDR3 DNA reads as TGTGCCAGCAGCCCACCCGGGACAGGGGGGGGATCACCCCTCCACTTT.

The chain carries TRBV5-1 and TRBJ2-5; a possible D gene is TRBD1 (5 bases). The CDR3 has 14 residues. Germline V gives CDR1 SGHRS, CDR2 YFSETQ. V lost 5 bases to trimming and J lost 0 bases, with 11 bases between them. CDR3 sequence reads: CASSSSGYQETQYF. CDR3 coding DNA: TGCGCCAGCAGTTCGTCAGGGTACCAAGAGACCCAGTACTTC. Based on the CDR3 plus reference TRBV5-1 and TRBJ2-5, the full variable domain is KAGVTQTPRYLIKTRGQQVTLSCSPISGHRSVSWYQQTPGQGLQFLFEYFSETQRNKGNFPGRFSGRQFSNSRSEMNVSTLELGDSALYLCASSSSGYQETQYFGPGTRLLVL.

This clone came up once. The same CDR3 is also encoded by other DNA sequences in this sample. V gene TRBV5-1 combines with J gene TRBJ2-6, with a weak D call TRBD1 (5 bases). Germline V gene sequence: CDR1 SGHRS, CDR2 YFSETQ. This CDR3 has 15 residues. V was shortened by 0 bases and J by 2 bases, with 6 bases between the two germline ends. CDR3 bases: TGCGCCAGCAGCTTGGAAGGGGCTGGGGCCAACGTCCTGACTTTC. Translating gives CASSLEGAGANVLTF.

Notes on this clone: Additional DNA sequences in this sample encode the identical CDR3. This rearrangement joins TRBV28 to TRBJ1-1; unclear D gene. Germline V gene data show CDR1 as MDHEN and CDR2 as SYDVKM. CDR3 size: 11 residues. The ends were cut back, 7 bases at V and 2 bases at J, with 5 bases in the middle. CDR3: CASTTNTEAFF. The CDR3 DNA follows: TGTGCCAGCACCACAAACACTGAAGCTTTCTTT.

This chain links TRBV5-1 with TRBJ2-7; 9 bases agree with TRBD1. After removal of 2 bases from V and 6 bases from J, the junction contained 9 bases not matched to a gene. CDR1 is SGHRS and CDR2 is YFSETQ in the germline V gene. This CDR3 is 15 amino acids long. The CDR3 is CASSFTGGGFSEQYF. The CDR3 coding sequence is TGCGCCAGCAGCTTTACAGGGGGCGGCTTTAGCGAGCAGTACTTC.

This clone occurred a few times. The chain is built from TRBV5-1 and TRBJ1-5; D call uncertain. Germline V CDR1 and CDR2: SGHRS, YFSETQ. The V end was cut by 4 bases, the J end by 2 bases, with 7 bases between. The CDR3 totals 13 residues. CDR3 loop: CASSIGGNQPQHF. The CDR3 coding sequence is TGCGCCAGCAGCATCGGCGGCAATCAGCCCCAGCATTTT.

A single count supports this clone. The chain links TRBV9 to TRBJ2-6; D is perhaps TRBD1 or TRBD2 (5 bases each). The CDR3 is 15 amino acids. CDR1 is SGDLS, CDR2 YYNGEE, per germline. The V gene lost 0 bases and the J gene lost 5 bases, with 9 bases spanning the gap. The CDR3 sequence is CASSVGGYRANVLTF. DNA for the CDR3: TGTGCCAGCAGCGTAGGGGGGTATAGGGCCAACGTCCTGACTTTC.

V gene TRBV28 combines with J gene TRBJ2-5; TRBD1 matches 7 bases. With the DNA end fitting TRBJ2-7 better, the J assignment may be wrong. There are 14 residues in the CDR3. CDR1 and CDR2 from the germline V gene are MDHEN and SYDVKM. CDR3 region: CASSTVGQNYEQYF. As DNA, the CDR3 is TGTGCCAGCAGTACCGTGGGACAGAACTACGAGCAGTACTTC.

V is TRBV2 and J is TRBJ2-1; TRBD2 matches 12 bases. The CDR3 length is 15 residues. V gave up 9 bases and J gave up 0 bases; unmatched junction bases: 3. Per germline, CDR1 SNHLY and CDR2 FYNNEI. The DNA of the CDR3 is TGTGCCAGTGGGACTAGCGGGCGCTCCTACAATGAGCAGTTCTTC. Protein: CASGTSGRSYNEQFF.

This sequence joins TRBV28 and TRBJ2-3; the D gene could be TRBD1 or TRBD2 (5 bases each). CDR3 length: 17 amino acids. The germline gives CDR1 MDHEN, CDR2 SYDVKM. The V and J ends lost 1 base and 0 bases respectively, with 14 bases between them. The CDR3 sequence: CASSLLGRGASTDTQYF. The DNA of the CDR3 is TGTGCCAGCAGTTTATTGGGCCGAGGGGCTAGCACAGATACGCAGTATTTT.

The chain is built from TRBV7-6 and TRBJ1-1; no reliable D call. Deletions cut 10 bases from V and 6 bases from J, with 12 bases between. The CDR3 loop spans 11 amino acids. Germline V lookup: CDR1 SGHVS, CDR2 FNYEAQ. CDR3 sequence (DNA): TGTGCCAAACCCATATGGGCTGAAGCTTTCTTT. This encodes CAKPIWAEAFF.